The 5 T cell receptor beta chains given below trace back to one sample, sequenced in a study of cytomegalovirus exposure and HLA in healthy donors listed by TCRdb under 2017. The protocol used for the library was the immunoSEQ multiplex PCR assay. The immuneACCESS repertoire file appears here via TCRdb, limited to in-frame rearrangements. These files lack a portion of the clones; in checked studies, under half of the deficit traces to unresolved V genes, and the cause of the others is not known. A total of some 71,000 clones appear in this sample, approximately 94% of them only once. The ten top clones hold roughly 1% of the sample. Source material: PBMCs. The receptors shown here come from a woman younger than 35 in good health and CMV-seronegative.

The chain combines TRBV28 with TRBJ2-5; 9 positions agree with TRBD1. V trimming: 5 bases; J trimming: 5 bases; junction bases outside the gene matches: 12. This CDR3 is built from 16 residues. The V gene's germline CDR1 is MDHEN and CDR2 SYDVKM. The CDR3 DNA follows: TGTGCCAGCAGTCCTGGACAGGGGCTATCGTGGGAGACCCAGTACTTC. It yields the protein CASSPGQGLSWETQYF.

This rearrangement joins TRBV30 to TRBJ2-2, with D maybe TRBD2 (6 bases). Germline loops: CDR1 GTSNPN, CDR2 SVGIG (reference sequence). Trimming left V 0 bases short and J 5 bases short, with 13 bases between. This CDR3 is 15 amino acids long. DNA of the CDR3: TGTGCCTGGAGTGTACAATTAGGAGGGACCGGGGAGCTGTTTTTT. It encodes CAWSVQLGGTGELFF.

This rearrangement joins TRBV19 to TRBJ2-4; 8 positions agree with TRBD1. The CDR3 has 13 residues. V shed 5 bases, J shed 15 bases, and the junction held 12 bases outside the gene matches. Germline V lookup: CDR1 LNHDA, CDR2 SQIVND (reference sequence). CDR3 sequence (DNA): TGTGCCAGTAGTCTCCAGGGGGCAAACAGTCTGTACTTC. Translation gives CASSLQGANSLYF.

The genes are TRBV6-1 and TRBJ2-3, with 9 bases aligning to TRBD2. Germline V gives CDR1 MNHNS, CDR2 SASEGT. CDR3 length: 15 amino acids. The ends lost 5 bases at V and 7 bases at J; junction bases unmatched: 10. Here the CDR3 reads CASSSAGLALNTQYF. The CDR3 bases are TGTGCCAGCAGTTCTGCGGGACTAGCTCTGAATACGCAGTATTTT.

The rearrangement uses TRBV4-2 and TRBJ1-2; possibly TRBD1 for D (6 bases). Trimming removed 6 bases from V and 4 bases from J, with 15 bases in between. Germline CDR1 LGHNA, CDR2 YNFKEQ. The CDR3 sequence is 14 residues long. The DNA for the CDR3 is TGTGCCAGCAGTATAGACAGGCGGTCCTATGGCTACACCTTC. Its translation: CASSIDRRSYGYTF.